The rows below give T cell receptor beta chains drawn from one sample of a study of CD8 T cells in ankylosing spondylitis. TCRdb re-derived calls from the 5' RACE reads in MiXCR, one entry per CDR3 protein. The sample has around 220,000 distinct CDR3 sequences; more than 9% are singletons. The material sequenced was blood, either unsorted or a sorted T cell fraction (not recorded which). The receptors stem from a male donor with ankylosing spondylitis or in good health (not recorded which). CDR3s include the opening cysteine and the closing phenylalanine or tryptophan. The D gene is left open where the match is weak. Expanded clones are given a class, and other clones once, few, many or no size at all.

CDR3aa: CASSLEDRGTEAFF; CDR3nt: TGCGCCAGCAGCTTGGAGGACAGGGGCACTGAAGCTTTCTTT; abundance: many; v_gene: TRBV5-1; j_gene: TRBJ1-1; d_gene: TRBD1
CDR3aa: CASRRAELTDTQYF; CDR3nt: TGTGCCAGCAGGCGAGCGGAGCTCACAGATACGCAGTATTTT; abundance: many; v_gene: TRBV12-3/TRBV12-4; j_gene: TRBJ2-3; d_gene: .
CDR3aa: CASSLSLQTYGYTF; CDR3nt: TGTGCCAGCAGTTTGTCCCTTCAGACCTATGGCTACACCTTC; abundance: many; v_gene: TRBV12-3/TRBV12-4; j_gene: TRBJ1-2; d_gene: .
CDR3aa: CASSGTSGGARETQYF; CDR3nt: TGTGCCAGCTCCGGGACTAGCGGGGGGGCCAGGGAGACCCAGTACTTC; abundance: many; v_gene: TRBV3-1; j_gene: TRBJ2-5; d_gene: TRBD2
CDR3aa: CASSPKDRKNNYEQYF; CDR3nt: TGTGCCAGCAGCCCGAAGGACAGGAAGAATAACTACGAGCAGTACTTC; abundance: .; v_gene: TRBV3-1; j_gene: TRBJ2-7; d_gene: TRBD1
CDR3aa: CASSQGTSSSYEQYF; CDR3nt: TGTGCCAGCAGCCAAGGGACTTCTAGCTCCTACGAGCAGTACTTC; abundance: many; v_gene: TRBV3-1; j_gene: TRBJ2-7; d_gene: .
CDR3aa: CASSRATASRTEAFF; CDR3nt: TGTGCCAGCAGCAGGGCGACAGCATCGAGAACTGAAGCTTTCTTT; abundance: many; v_gene: TRBV5-5; j_gene: TRBJ1-1; d_gene: .
CDR3aa: CASSTEAGGHQPQHF; CDR3nt: TGTGCCAGCAGCACTGAGGCAGGGGGCCATCAGCCCCAGCATTTT; abundance: many; v_gene: TRBV7-6; j_gene: TRBJ1-5; d_gene: TRBD1
CDR3aa: CASRQRSSTDTQYF; CDR3nt: TGCGCCAGCAGGCAGAGATCTAGCACAGATACGCAGTATTTT; abundance: many; v_gene: TRBV5-1; j_gene: TRBJ2-3; d_gene: .
CDR3aa: CASSAEANYGYTF; CDR3nt: TGTGCCAGCAGCGCCGAGGCTAACTATGGCTACACCTTC; abundance: many; v_gene: TRBV12-3/TRBV12-4; j_gene: TRBJ1-2; d_gene: .
CDR3aa: CASSLGDRDSIQYF; CDR3nt: TGCGCCAGCAGCTTGGGGGACAGGGACAGCATTCAGTACTTC; abundance: .; v_gene: TRBV5-1; j_gene: TRBJ2-4; d_gene: TRBD1
CDR3aa: CASRGGLAGPDTQYF; CDR3nt: TGCGCCAGCAGAGGGGGACTAGCGGGACCAGATACGCAGTATTTT; abundance: many; v_gene: TRBV5-1; j_gene: TRBJ2-3; d_gene: TRBD2
CDR3aa: CASSLDAASGETQYF; CDR3nt: TGTGCCAGCAGCTTAGATGCGGCCTCCGGGGAGACCCAGTACTTC; abundance: many; v_gene: TRBV7-2; j_gene: TRBJ2-5; d_gene: .
CDR3aa: CASSLEWGSSPYEQYF; CDR3nt: TGTGCCAGCAGCTTAGAATGGGGCAGCTCTCCCTACGAGCAGTACTTC; abundance: .; v_gene: TRBV11-2; j_gene: TRBJ2-7; d_gene: .
CDR3aa: CSAQLRLGMETQYF; CDR3nt: TGCAGTGCTCAGCTTCGGTTGGGCATGGAGACCCAGTACTTC; abundance: few; v_gene: TRBV20-1; j_gene: TRBJ2-5; d_gene: .
CDR3aa: CASSHGQGMNTEAFF; CDR3nt: TGTGCCAGCAGCCATGGACAGGGTATGAACACTGAAGCTTTCTTT; abundance: .; v_gene: TRBV7-3; j_gene: TRBJ1-1; d_gene: TRBD1
CDR3aa: CSARGASTNEKLFF; CDR3nt: TGCAGTGCTAGAGGCGCGAGCACTAATGAAAAACTGTTTTTT; abundance: many; v_gene: TRBV20-1; j_gene: TRBJ1-4; d_gene: .
CDR3aa: CASTAGGGSYNEQFF; CDR3nt: TGCGCCAGCACAGCGGGGGGCGGATCCTACAATGAGCAGTTCTTC; abundance: many; v_gene: TRBV5-1; j_gene: TRBJ2-1; d_gene: TRBD2
CDR3aa: CASSLVLGDHYGDTF; CDR3nt: TGCGCCAGCAGCTTGGTCCTGGGGGACCACTATGGCGACACCTTC; abundance: few; v_gene: TRBV5-1; j_gene: TRBJ1-2; d_gene: .
CDR3aa: CASSALAGNTIYF; CDR3nt: TGTGCCAGCAGCGCCTTAGCGGGAAACACCATATATTTT; abundance: many; v_gene: TRBV7-2; j_gene: TRBJ1-3; d_gene: .
CDR3aa: CSALKGSGGAETQYF; CDR3nt: TGCAGTGCTCTAAAGGGTAGCGGGGGGGCGGAGACCCAGTACTTC; abundance: .; v_gene: TRBV20-1; j_gene: TRBJ2-5; d_gene: TRBD2
CDR3aa: CASSLERLGGEQYF; CDR3nt: TGCGCCAGCAGCTTGGAACGCTTGGGGGGGGAGCAGTACTTC; abundance: .; v_gene: TRBV5-1; j_gene: TRBJ2-7; d_gene: TRBD2